This TCR beta chain was identified in a study of blood T cell repertoires in COVID-19. The germline V gene encodes CDR1 SQVTM and CDR2 ANQGSEA. Trimming cost V 0 bases and J 6 bases, with 12 bases left between them. CDR3 length: 13 residues. Repertoires were generated with immunoSEQ multiplex PCR, while TCRdb's copy carries only in-frame clones and drops some. The data contain under 300,000 clones, 70% to 90% of them singletons. The chain carries TRBV29-1 and TRBJ2-7, with D perhaps matching TRBD1 (6 bases). This sequence was found in a man aged 60 to 75 with acute or convalescent COVID-19. Sequencing was done on a sample of peripheral blood. The chain's CDR3 is CSVEDRGFAEQYF. CDR3 sequence (DNA): TGCAGCGTTGAAGATAGGGGGTTCGCCGAGCAGTACTTC.